This T cell receptor (beta chain) was sequenced during a study of response to subunit inactivated influenza vaccine (dated by TCRdb to 2016 to 2019). General notes on the study: The study used deep quantitative T cell receptor repertoire profiling to track responses to a trivalent subunit inactivated influenza vaccine.

Summary of the overall study and its limitations: It was suggested by the authors that each seasonal influenza vaccination may recruit only a limited number of new T cells.

Library preparation was by RT-PCR. The sequencing machine was an Illumina HiSeq 2500. TCRdb reran the public reads through fastp at Q25 and MiXCR, keeping productive beta chains. Entries are consolidated by CDR3 protein sequence, retaining the most common genes and DNA. This sample has about 620,000 distinct CDR3 sequences in its table, and around 11% of those were observed once. 8% to 13% of the sample belongs to the ten largest clones. Comment on this clonotype: The antigen it binds to is not known. Base qualities are missing; no much larger clone stands one base away.

In addition, the sample was reused for a study of T cells expressing NK-cell markers. The second paper states: 5'RACE template switching, by which a universal primer site and unique molecular identifiers were added, was used to make TCR beta cDNA libraries. Fewer than ten donors provided sorted CD3+CD56+NKG2C+, CD3+CD56+NKG2C- and CD3+CD56-NKG2C+ T-cell subsets, whose TCR beta-chain repertoires were profiled. Among the eight sequenced donors, seven were HCMV-seropositive and one was HCMV-seronegative. In several experiments an anti-gammadeltaTCR antibody was added to restrict sorting to alphabetaTCR-expressing T cells. In over 5 donors, the dominant CD3+CD56+NKG2C+ clonotypes were among the top 10 CD8+ clonotypes and accounted for roughly 1.0-8% of CD8+ T cells. Those dominant clonotypes were again the most abundant among CD3+CD56-NKG2C+ cells in a handful of donors, at roughly 25-65%. Whether the expanded NKG2C-expressing T cell clones were specific for HCMV antigens remained unclear. The eight sequenced donors were randomly selected healthy volunteers, three men and five women. To determine HCMV serostatus, a commercial ELISA kit was used to detect HCMV-specific IgG in serum. Peripheral blood mononuclear cells were isolated from blood by Ficoll density gradient centrifugation. For six donors, bulk peripheral blood T-cell repertoires were also sequenced from unsorted PBMC. Synthesis of cDNA was primed from the TCR beta constant segment and was followed by two consecutive PCR amplification steps. Illumina HiSeq 2000/2500, MiSeq or NextSeq was used to sequence libraries as 2 x 150 bp reads. MIGEC was used to demultiplex reads and group the reads by UMI, and MiTCR was used to assemble and quantify clonotypes. To exclude erroneous sequences, any TCR cDNA sequence not supported by at least two reads was discarded. The tcR package was used for downstream repertoire analysis, and clonotypes were matched across fractions by CDR3 nucleotide sequence plus V segment. VDJmatch was used to annotate antigen specificity against VDJdb, with one amino acid substitution allowed in CDR3.

Sequences were derived from PBMCs from blood, sampled on the day of vaccination. This sequence originates from a man aged 50 or older who received an inactivated influenza vaccine. Donor details come from another sample of the same person, matched by shared clones.

Read as DNA, the sequence is TGCGCCAGCAGCTTGCTAGAGAGGAAAACCGGGGAGCTGTTTTTT. Its amino acids are CASSLLERKTGELFF. The sequence links TRBV5-1 to TRBJ2-2, with no reliable assignment of the D segment. The CDR3 contains 15 residues, cysteine and phenylalanine counted. This entry keeps only the CDR3 DNA: 45 bases, framed from base 1. V is cut by 1 base and J by 5 bases, and the space between the germline ends is 12 bases. The germline V gene encodes CDR1 SGHRS and CDR2 YFSETQ. Where the CDR3 stops, the reference TRBV5-1 and TRBJ2-2 genes take over; the full variable domain is KAGVTQTPRYLIKTRGQQVTLSCSPISGHRSVSWYQQTPGQGLQFLFEYFSETQRNKGNFPGRFSGRQFSNSRSEMNVSTLELGDSALYLCASSLLERKTGELFFGEGSRLTVL.